Following are 5 T cell receptor beta chains from one sample sequenced in a study of blood T cells in healthy people across ages. Next came a second PCR, run for about 6 to 12 cycles, which used a sample-barcoded 5' primer along with a J-beta primer mix. TCRdb processed the 5' RACE reads anew with MiXCR; each CDR3 protein has one entry. The table shows 2 million or so distinct CDR3 sequences, with around half occurring only once. The sequenced sample was blood. These receptors were obtained from a woman between 40 and 50 years old in good health.

The rearrangement joins TRBV12-3 or TRBV12-4 to TRBJ1-5; D ambiguous. V lost 8 bases and J 7 bases, leaving 15 bases between the germline ends. There are 13 residues in the CDR3. CDR3 in DNA: TGTGCCAGCGGGAGTAGGTTAGGCCAGCCCCAGCATTTT. Its protein product is CASGSRLGQPQHF.

This rearrangement joins TRBV5-1 to TRBJ2-7; possibly TRBD2 for D (5 bases). V was cut by 4 bases and J by 2 bases, with 13 bases left in between. The CDR3 contains 14 residues. The V gene's germline CDR1 is SGHRS and CDR2 YFSETQ. CDR3 in amino acids: CASSPGVGAYEQYF. The CDR3 bases are TGCGCCAGCAGCCCCGGGGTGGGAGCCTACGAGCAGTACTTC.

V usage is TRBV7-9 and J usage is TRBJ1-4; perhaps TRBD1 as D (5 bases). The ends were cut back, 2 bases at V and 2 bases at J, with 9 bases in the middle. CDR3 size: 15 residues. Germline CDR1 reads SEHNR; CDR2 reads FQNEAQ (reference sequence). CDR3 loop: CASSLMQGTNEKLFF. The CDR3 DNA sequence: TGTGCCAGCAGCTTAATGCAGGGCACTAATGAAAAACTGTTTTTT. The full variable domain, in which reference TRBV7-9 and TRBJ1-4 provide the parts outside the CDR3, is DTGVSQNPRHKITKRGQNVTFRCDPISEHNRLYWYRQTLGQGPEFLTYFQNEAQLEKSRLLSDRFSAERPKGSFSTLEIQRTEQGDSAMYLCASSLMQGTNEKLFFGSGTQLSVL.

V is TRBV6-6 and J is TRBJ1-1; the D gene is possibly TRBD1 (5 bases). In germline, CDR1 is MNHNY, CDR2 SVGAGI (reference sequence). The CDR3 loop spans 13 amino acids. The V and J ends lost 8 bases and 0 bases respectively, with 10 bases between them. This chain's CDR3 is CASSGGVNTEAFF. The CDR3 nucleotides are TGTGCCAGCTCCGGGGGTGTGAACACTGAAGCTTTCTTT.

The table lists this clonotype with a few counts. The J gene is TRBJ2-1, the V gene TRBV7-2; 12 positions agree with TRBD2. Germline-derived CDR1 and CDR2 are SGHTA and FQGNSA. The CDR3 loop spans 13 amino acids. Unmatched junction bases numbered 1, after V lost 4 bases and J lost 9 bases. The CDR3, as DNA: TGTGCCAGCAGCTCTAGCGGGGGGGCTGAGCAGTTCTTC. It specifies CASSSSGGAEQFF.